These T cell receptor beta chains were read from a single sample in a study of Tregs in tolerant kidney transplant recipients. Assay used: immunoSEQ multiplex PCR; TCRdb lists only in-frame clones, some missing. Of about 100,000 clones listed, 90% are singletons. This specimen was CD4+ T cells from blood, taken before the transplant. The receptors originated from a human donor who received a combined kidney and bone marrow transplant. Each CDR3 is given with its conserved first and last residue. Fields, in order: CDR3 DNA, CDR3 protein, V gene, J gene, clone size, D gene. A D gene is named only where the DNA matches it firmly. Clone size, where shown, is once, few, many, or a class for clones that have expanded.

cdr3_nt: TGTGCCAGCAGCTTAGAATTCGCGGGAACCGGGAAAAACAATGAGCAGTTCTTC; cdr3_aa: CASSLEFAGTGKNNEQFF; v_call: TRBV11-2; j_call: TRBJ2-1; clone_size: .; d_call: .
cdr3_nt: TGCGCCAGCAGCTTGGTCGGGGGCAATCAGCCCCAGCATTTT; cdr3_aa: CASSLVGGNQPQHF; v_call: TRBV5-1; j_call: TRBJ1-5; clone_size: .; d_call: .
cdr3_nt: TGTGCCACGTCCCCCGGGACAGCCTACACCGGGGAGCTGTTTTTT; cdr3_aa: CATSPGTAYTGELFF; v_call: TRBV19; j_call: TRBJ2-2; clone_size: .; d_call: TRBD1
cdr3_nt: TGTGCCTGGAGGGTGGGGACTAGCGGGAGGAGATCAGGGGACGAGCAGTACTTC; cdr3_aa: CAWRVGTSGRRSGDEQYF; v_call: TRBV30; j_call: TRBJ2-7; clone_size: .; d_call: TRBD2
cdr3_nt: TGTGCCAGCAGCGGACAGGGGGTGAACACTGAAGCTTTCTTT; cdr3_aa: CASSGQGVNTEAFF; v_call: TRBV28; j_call: TRBJ1-1; clone_size: .; d_call: TRBD1
cdr3_nt: TGTGCCACCAGCAGAGTAAAGTCTAGGAGCAATCAGCCCCAGCATTTT; cdr3_aa: CATSRVKSRSNQPQHF; v_call: TRBV15; j_call: TRBJ1-5; clone_size: .; d_call: .
cdr3_nt: TGTGCCAGCAGCTTAACTAGCGGTTCTTTCTCCTACGAGCAGTACTTC; cdr3_aa: CASSLTSGSFSYEQYF; v_call: TRBV7-2; j_call: TRBJ2-7; clone_size: .; d_call: TRBD2
cdr3_nt: TGTGCCAGCAGTACGCGGGGTCGGGAGACAGAGACCCAGTACTTC; cdr3_aa: CASSTRGRETETQYF; v_call: TRBV9; j_call: TRBJ2-5; clone_size: .; d_call: .
cdr3_nt: TGCGCCAGCAGCGTAACCCCCGGGACAGGGGGTTATTATAACTATGGCTACACCTTC; cdr3_aa: CASSVTPGTGGYYNYGYTF; v_call: TRBV4-1; j_call: TRBJ1-2; clone_size: .; d_call: TRBD1
cdr3_nt: TGTGCCAGCAGCTTAGGACAGGGACCAACCTCTGGAAACACCATATATTTT; cdr3_aa: CASSLGQGPTSGNTIYF; v_call: TRBV11-2; j_call: TRBJ1-3; clone_size: .; d_call: TRBD1
cdr3_nt: TGTGCCAGCAGCCGGACAGGATATGAGGGATACGAGCAGTACTTC; cdr3_aa: CASSRTGYEGYEQYF; v_call: TRBV7-2; j_call: TRBJ2-7; clone_size: .; d_call: TRBD1
cdr3_nt: TGTGCCAGCAGCTTAGGGATTACAGGGAAAGTCGGACAGCCCCAGCATTTT; cdr3_aa: CASSLGITGKVGQPQHF; v_call: TRBV7-9; j_call: TRBJ1-5; clone_size: .; d_call: .
cdr3_nt: TGTGCCAGCAGCCCCCGGGTAGCGGGCCGCACAGATACGCAGTATTTT; cdr3_aa: CASSPRVAGRTDTQYF; v_call: TRBV7-2; j_call: TRBJ2-3; clone_size: .; d_call: TRBD2
cdr3_nt: TGTGCCATCAGTGTGGACAGTTCCTACGAGCAGTACTTC; cdr3_aa: CAISVDSSYEQYF; v_call: TRBV10-3; j_call: TRBJ2-7; clone_size: .; d_call: .
cdr3_nt: TGCGCCAGCAGCTTGTCTTCGGGACAGGGGTCGAACGAGCAGTACTTC; cdr3_aa: CASSLSSGQGSNEQYF; v_call: TRBV5-1; j_call: TRBJ2-7; clone_size: .; d_call: TRBD1
cdr3_nt: TGTGCCAGCAGTTCCCGGGACAGGGGGCGTCAAGAGACCCAGTACTTC; cdr3_aa: CASSSRDRGRQETQYF; v_call: TRBV6-5; j_call: TRBJ2-5; clone_size: .; d_call: TRBD1
cdr3_nt: TGCGCCAGCAGCCCGAGGGACAGCATCTCTGGGGCCAACGTCCTGACTTTC; cdr3_aa: CASSPRDSISGANVLTF; v_call: TRBV4-1; j_call: TRBJ2-6; clone_size: .; d_call: TRBD1
cdr3_nt: TGTGCCAGCAGCCAAGGGGACAGGCGGCTCACTTATGGCTACACCTTC; cdr3_aa: CASSQGDRRLTYGYTF; v_call: TRBV4-2; j_call: TRBJ1-2; clone_size: once; d_call: TRBD1
cdr3_nt: TGTGCCAGCAGCTCCAGGACAGTGCGCCCGACTGGGGAGCTGTTTTTT; cdr3_aa: CASSSRTVRPTGELFF; v_call: TRBV11-2; j_call: TRBJ2-2; clone_size: .; d_call: .
cdr3_nt: TGTGCCAGCAGCAACCTCGGGGGGGGAGGCGAGCAGTACTTC; cdr3_aa: CASSNLGGGGEQYF; v_call: TRBV7-2; j_call: TRBJ2-7; clone_size: .; d_call: TRBD2
cdr3_nt: TGTGCCAGCAGGGCTAGCGGGAGGAATGAGCAGTTCTTC; cdr3_aa: CASRASGRNEQFF; v_call: TRBV27; j_call: TRBJ2-1; clone_size: .; d_call: TRBD2
cdr3_nt: TGTGCCAGCAGCTCCGGTTTCGGCGGGTGGTCCAGCACAGATACGCAGTATTTT; cdr3_aa: CASSSGFGGWSSTDTQYF; v_call: TRBV5-6; j_call: TRBJ2-3; clone_size: few; d_call: .
cdr3_nt: TGTGCCAGCAGCGTGGGGACAGGGAATCAGCCCCAGCATTTT; cdr3_aa: CASSVGTGNQPQHF; v_call: TRBV9; j_call: TRBJ1-5; clone_size: .; d_call: TRBD1
cdr3_nt: TGTGCCTGGAGTGTAAGGTTATGGGCTAGCGGCTCCTACGAGCAGTACTTC; cdr3_aa: CAWSVRLWASGSYEQYF; v_call: TRBV30; j_call: TRBJ2-7; clone_size: .; d_call: TRBD2
cdr3_nt: TGCGCCAGCAGCTCCCAGGCGGGAGCTAGCACAGATACGCAGTATTTT; cdr3_aa: CASSSQAGASTDTQYF; v_call: TRBV5-1; j_call: TRBJ2-3; clone_size: .; d_call: TRBD2
cdr3_nt: TGTGCCAGTAGTATCCCAGGGGTAGGGATTGAGCAGTTCTTC; cdr3_aa: CASSIPGVGIEQFF; v_call: TRBV19; j_call: TRBJ2-1; clone_size: .; d_call: .
cdr3_nt: TGTGCCAGCAGCCCCTCGGTAACTAATGAAAAACTGTTTTTT; cdr3_aa: CASSPSVTNEKLFF; v_call: TRBV28; j_call: TRBJ1-4; clone_size: .; d_call: .
cdr3_nt: TGTGCCAGTAGTATCCCGACATATAACACTGAAGCTTTCTTT; cdr3_aa: CASSIPTYNTEAFF; v_call: TRBV19; j_call: TRBJ1-1; clone_size: .; d_call: .
cdr3_nt: TGTGCCAGCAGTAGACCGGGACTAGCGGGGGCTACGCAGTATTTT; cdr3_aa: CASSRPGLAGATQYF; v_call: TRBV27; j_call: TRBJ2-3; clone_size: .; d_call: TRBD2
cdr3_nt: TGTGCCAGCAGCACCGGGACTAGCGGGGGCCCCCCCTACGAGCAGTACTTC; cdr3_aa: CASSTGTSGGPPYEQYF; v_call: TRBV7-2; j_call: TRBJ2-7; clone_size: .; d_call: TRBD2
cdr3_nt: TGTGCCAGCAGTAGGGGACAGGGACACACCGGGGAGCTGTTTTTT; cdr3_aa: CASSRGQGHTGELFF; v_call: TRBV27; j_call: TRBJ2-2; clone_size: .; d_call: TRBD1
cdr3_nt: TGTGCCAGCAATCGGGAGAGCAATCAGCCCCAGCATTTT; cdr3_aa: CASNRESNQPQHF; v_call: TRBV2; j_call: TRBJ1-5; clone_size: .; d_call: .
cdr3_nt: TGTGCCAGCAGTGGGGTAGCTTTTCCAACCTACGAGCAGTACTTC; cdr3_aa: CASSGVAFPTYEQYF; v_call: TRBV2; j_call: TRBJ2-7; clone_size: once; d_call: .
cdr3_nt: TGTGCCAGCAGCCCTCTTTGGGGGGTCGGCTACACCTTC; cdr3_aa: CASSPLWGVGYTF; v_call: TRBV7-9; j_call: TRBJ1-2; clone_size: .; d_call: .
cdr3_nt: TGTGCCAGCAGCAAAGGGCAGGGCAAAACGAACACTGAAGCTTTCTTT; cdr3_aa: CASSKGQGKTNTEAFF; v_call: TRBV21-1; j_call: TRBJ1-1; clone_size: .; d_call: .
cdr3_nt: TGTGCCAGCAGCAAAATGACCCGCTGGCGGGACACAGATACGCAGTATTTT; cdr3_aa: CASSKMTRWRDTDTQYF; v_call: TRBV21-1; j_call: TRBJ2-3; clone_size: .; d_call: .
cdr3_nt: TGTGCCAGCTCACCACGCGGACTTCAGGCAACTAATGAAAAACTGTTTTTT; cdr3_aa: CASSPRGLQATNEKLFF; v_call: TRBV18; j_call: TRBJ1-4; clone_size: .; d_call: .
cdr3_nt: TGCGCCAGCAGCCCTCAATACCTTTGGGTGTCGGGCTACGAGCAGTACTTC; cdr3_aa: CASSPQYLWVSGYEQYF; v_call: TRBV4-1; j_call: TRBJ2-7; clone_size: .; d_call: .
cdr3_nt: TGTGCCAGCAGCTTAGGGACAGGGACCAATCAGCCCCAGCATTTT; cdr3_aa: CASSLGTGTNQPQHF; v_call: TRBV7-8; j_call: TRBJ1-5; clone_size: .; d_call: TRBD1
cdr3_nt: TGTGCCAGCAGCCCGAAAGGAACGGGGAACACTGAAGCTTTCTTT; cdr3_aa: CASSPKGTGNTEAFF; v_call: TRBV7-9; j_call: TRBJ1-1; clone_size: .; d_call: .
cdr3_nt: TGTGCCAGCAGTCTACAGGGTAATACGCAGTATTTT; cdr3_aa: CASSLQGNTQYF; v_call: TRBV28; j_call: TRBJ2-3; clone_size: .; d_call: .
cdr3_nt: TGCGCCAGCAGCGCAAGTACATCATTAACCCAGTACTTC; cdr3_aa: CASSASTSLTQYF; v_call: TRBV4-3; j_call: TRBJ2-5; clone_size: .; d_call: .
cdr3_nt: TGTGCCAGCAAAGTTACAGCGGATCAGCCCCAGCATTTT; cdr3_aa: CASKVTADQPQHF; v_call: TRBV6-1; j_call: TRBJ1-5; clone_size: .; d_call: .
cdr3_nt: TGTGCCAGCAGGGACAGGGTTCAATCTAATGAAAAACTGTTTTTT; cdr3_aa: CASRDRVQSNEKLFF; v_call: TRBV6-5; j_call: TRBJ1-4; clone_size: .; d_call: TRBD1
cdr3_nt: TGTGCCAGCAGTTTCGGATTCGCGGGGGAGACCCAGTACTTC; cdr3_aa: CASSFGFAGETQYF; v_call: TRBV27; j_call: TRBJ2-5; clone_size: once; d_call: .
cdr3_nt: TGTGCCAGCAGCTTGGCGTCAGGGGGGTCGACTAACTATGGCTACACCTTC; cdr3_aa: CASSLASGGSTNYGYTF; v_call: TRBV5-4; j_call: TRBJ1-2; clone_size: .; d_call: TRBD1
cdr3_nt: TGTGCCAGCAGCTTAGGGCCGCGGGCGGAGACCCAGTACTTC; cdr3_aa: CASSLGPRAETQYF; v_call: TRBV7-2; j_call: TRBJ2-5; clone_size: .; d_call: .
cdr3_nt: TGTGCCAGCAGTTTAACAGGGGGCAGCGAGCAGTACTTC; cdr3_aa: CASSLTGGSEQYF; v_call: TRBV28; j_call: TRBJ2-7; clone_size: .; d_call: TRBD1
cdr3_nt: TGTGCCAGCAGCGCAGGGGGCGCCGAGGGAAACACCATATATTTT; cdr3_aa: CASSAGGAEGNTIYF; v_call: TRBV9; j_call: TRBJ1-3; clone_size: .; d_call: TRBD1
cdr3_nt: TGTGCCAGCAGCTATAGGGGGCGCGGGGCTTTCTTT; cdr3_aa: CASSYRGRGAFF; v_call: TRBV28; j_call: TRBJ1-1; clone_size: .; d_call: TRBD1
cdr3_nt: TGTGCCAGCAGTGATTTGGGACTAGAAGTGGAGACCCAGTACTTC; cdr3_aa: CASSDLGLEVETQYF; v_call: TRBV6-1; j_call: TRBJ2-5; clone_size: few; d_call: TRBD2